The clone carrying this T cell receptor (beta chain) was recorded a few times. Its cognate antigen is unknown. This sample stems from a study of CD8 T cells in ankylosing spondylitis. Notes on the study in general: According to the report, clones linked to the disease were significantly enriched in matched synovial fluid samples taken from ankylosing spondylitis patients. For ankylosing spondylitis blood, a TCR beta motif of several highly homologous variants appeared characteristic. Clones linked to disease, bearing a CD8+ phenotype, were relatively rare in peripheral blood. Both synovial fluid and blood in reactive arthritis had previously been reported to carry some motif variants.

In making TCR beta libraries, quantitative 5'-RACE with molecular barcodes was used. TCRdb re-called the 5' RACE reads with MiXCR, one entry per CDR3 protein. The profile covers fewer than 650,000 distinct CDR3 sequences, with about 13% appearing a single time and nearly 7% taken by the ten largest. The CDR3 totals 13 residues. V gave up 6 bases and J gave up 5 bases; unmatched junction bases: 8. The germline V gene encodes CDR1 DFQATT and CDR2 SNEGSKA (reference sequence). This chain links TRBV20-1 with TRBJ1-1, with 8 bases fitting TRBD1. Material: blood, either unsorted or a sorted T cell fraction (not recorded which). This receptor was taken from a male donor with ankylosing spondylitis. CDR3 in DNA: TGCAGTGCCACCGACAGGGGAACGACTGAAGCTTTCTTT. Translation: CSATDRGTTEAFF.